The 8 T cell receptor beta chains listed next were all sequenced from one sample in a study of shared clonotypes between healthy human individuals (dated by TCRdb to the early 2020s). Library preparation employed the immunoSEQ multiplex PCR assay. The source is immuneACCESS, and TCRdb retained only in-frame sequences with V and J called. Part of the clones is not carried over; for the studies checked, unresolved V genes explain less than half of this, and the remainder is unexplained. The sample includes about 580,000 clones, with nearly 98% observed a single time. 0.25% to 0.35% of the sample is held by the ten biggest clonotypes. CD8 naive samples were CD45RO-negative cells positively selected for CCR7, giving a CD45RA+CCR7+ population that excluded TemRA cells. Sequenced sample: naive CD8+ T cells sorted from blood. The cell subset or site label on this specimen signifies: CD45RA+CCR7+. All receptors come from a man aged 30-40 years in good health.

V usage is TRBV19 and J usage is TRBJ2-3; 8 bases fit TRBD1. Germline values: CDR1 LNHDA, CDR2 SQIVND (reference sequence). The CDR3 extends over 15 amino acids. V lost 6 bases and J lost 5; bases outside the gene matches: 10. The chain's CDR3 is CASSRDRTHEDTQYF. DNA for the CDR3: TGTGCCAGTAGCCGGGACAGGACCCACGAAGATACGCAGTATTTT.

This chain uses TRBV27 with TRBJ2-7, with D possibly being TRBD2 (5 bases). V lost 6 bases to trimming and J lost 5 bases, with 14 bases between them. The CDR3 runs 13 residues. The germline gives CDR1 MNHEY, CDR2 SMNVEV (reference sequence). The CDR3 DNA follows: TGTGCCAGCAGCTGGGAGACTGGCAACGAGCAGTACTTC. As protein: CASSWETGNEQYF.

This chain links TRBV2 with TRBJ2-7; D may be TRBD1 (6 bases). The CDR3 totals 15 residues. CDR1 and CDR2 (germline): SNHLY, FYNNEI. The germline V and J ends were trimmed by 2 bases and 0 bases, with 11 bases remaining between them. CDR3 region: CASSELDSFSYEQYF. As DNA, the CDR3 is TGTGCCAGCAGTGAATTGGACAGTTTCTCCTACGAGCAGTACTTC.

This chain uses TRBV9 with TRBJ2-3; the D is unclear. Germline V lookup: CDR1 SGDLS, CDR2 YYNGEE. Trimming pared 4 bases from V and 1 base from J, leaving 19 bases between. This CDR3 comprises 17 residues. This CDR3 reads CASSLSVNLLGTDTQYF. The CDR3 DNA sequence: TGTGCCAGCAGCCTTTCAGTGAACCTCCTGGGCACAGATACGCAGTATTTT.

The rearrangement joins TRBV13 to TRBJ2-7; 9 positions agree with TRBD2. Per the germline V gene, CDR1 is PRHDT and CDR2 is FYEKMQ (reference sequence). This CDR3 has 15 amino acids. V lost 2 bases, J lost 2 bases, and 4 bases stayed unmatched. CDR3 amino acids: CASSLIAGATYEQYF. As DNA, the CDR3 is TGTGCCAGCAGCTTAATAGCGGGAGCGACCTACGAGCAGTACTTC.

The rearrangement joins TRBV9 to TRBJ2-7, with D maybe TRBD1 (6 bases). The CDR3 covers 14 residues. Trimming pared 3 bases from V and 0 bases from J, leaving 10 bases between. Germline V lookup: CDR1 SGDLS, CDR2 YYNGEE. CDR3: CASSAGTHSYEQYF. CDR3 nucleotide sequence: TGTGCCAGCAGCGCCGGGACACACTCCTACGAGCAGTACTTC.

The chain combines TRBV7-9 with TRBJ1-4; D might be TRBD1 (6 bases). Deletions cut 8 bases from V and 4 bases from J, with 11 bases between. Germline V CDR1 and CDR2: SEHNR, FQNEAQ (reference sequence). This CDR3 has 13 amino acids. Here the CDR3 reads CASEGRGNEKLFF. CDR3 sequence (DNA): TGTGCCAGCGAGGGCAGGGGTAATGAAAAACTGTTTTTT.

As for this clone: This CDR3 is also generated by other DNA sequences in the sample. V is TRBV29-1 and J is TRBJ2-5; the D gene is possibly TRBD2 (6 bases). Germline CDR1 reads SQVTM; CDR2 reads ANQGSEA. V was pared by 1 base and J by 5 bases, with 8 bases between. The CDR3 covers 12 residues. The CDR3 sequence is CSVEGGGETQYF. In DNA form, the CDR3 reads TGCAGCGTTGAAGGGGGAGGTGAGACCCAGTACTTC.